These 18 T cell receptor beta chains came from one sample sequenced in a study of identical twins. TCRdb re-derived calls from the 5' RACE reads in MiXCR, one entry per CDR3 protein. The data contain around 490,000 distinct CDR3 sequences, roughly 13% of them singletons. The same sample was also studied in work on yellow fever vaccine responses in identical twins.

Sequencing input: CD4+ T cells sorted from blood. All receptors come from a woman aged 18-30 years in good health.

The chain employs TRBV18 and TRBJ2-7; maybe TRBD2 (7 bases). The CDR3 consists of 13 residues. The V end was cut by 5 bases, the J end by 2 bases, with 10 bases between. Germline assignment: CDR1 KGHSH and CDR2 LQKENI. For the CDR3, the DNA is TGTGCCAGCTCAATCGGGGGGCCCTACGAGCAGTACTTC. This encodes CASSIGGPYEQYF.

This chain links TRBV3-1 with TRBJ2-7; 7 nucleotides line up with TRBD2. CDR3 size: 15 residues. Germline-derived CDR1 and CDR2 are LGHDT and YNNKEL (reference sequence). V was clipped by 5 bases and J by 0 bases; unmatched bases: 7. CDR3 sequence: CASSTRLASSYEQYF. The CDR3 DNA follows: TGTGCCAGCAGCACCCGACTAGCTAGCTCCTACGAGCAGTACTTC.

The chain combines TRBV20-1 with TRBJ2-1; D gene unclear. The CDR3 has 12 residues. Germline V gene data show CDR1 as DFQATT and CDR2 as SNEGSKA (reference sequence). Trimming took off 3 bases at V and 5 bases at J, with 8 bases between the two ends. CDR3 protein: CSARLPNNEQFF. The DNA for the CDR3 is TGCAGTGCTAGGCTTCCGAACAATGAGCAGTTCTTC.

This clonotype was counted only a few times. The rearrangement links TRBV30 to TRBJ2-7; unclear D gene. The CDR3 sequence is 15 residues long. Germline V lookup: CDR1 GTSNPN, CDR2 SVGIG (reference sequence). The germline V and J ends were trimmed by 3 bases and 5 bases, with 20 bases remaining between them. The CDR3 nucleotides are TGTGCCTGGAGAAATATCGACGGAGTCCCACACGAGCAGTACTTC. Its protein is CAWRNIDGVPHEQYF.

This clonotype turned up a few times. The rearrangement links TRBV6-5 to TRBJ2-7; no reliable D call. The CDR3 is made up of 11 amino acids. Germline CDR1 MNHEY, CDR2 SVGAGI. V was trimmed by 2 bases and J by 8 bases, leaving 7 bases between them. The CDR3 region is CASSYVGQQYF. In nucleotides, the CDR3 is TGTGCCAGCAGTTACGTTGGACAGCAGTACTTC.

V and J are TRBV28 and TRBJ2-3; 11 nucleotides align to TRBD2. Trimming cost V 5 bases and J 6 bases; bases outside gene matches: 10. Germline CDR1 is MDHEN and CDR2 is SYDVKM. This CDR3 comprises 16 residues. CDR3 region: CASSRDLAGGSDTQYF. The CDR3 nucleotides are TGTGCCAGCAGTCGGGACCTAGCGGGAGGTTCGGATACGCAGTATTTT. Looking up the rest from reference TRBV28 and TRBJ2-3 gives the full variable domain: DVKVTQSSRYLVKRTGEKVFLECVQDMDHENMFWYRQDPGLGLRLIYFSYDVKMKEKGDIPEGYSVSREKKERFSLILESASTNQTSMYLCASSRDLAGGSDTQYFGPGTRLTVL.

This clonotype was observed a few times. The rearrangement links TRBV10-3 to TRBJ2-4; 7 bases agree with TRBD2. Trimming at V came to 6 bases and at J to 5 bases, leaving 4 bases not matched to a gene. This CDR3 spans 13 amino acids. Germline assignment: CDR1 ENHRY and CDR2 SYGVKD. CDR3 residues: CAISSSGQNIQYF. The CDR3 nucleotides read TGTGCCATCAGCTCTAGCGGTCAAAACATTCAGTACTTC.

The table lists this clonotype with a few counts. V is TRBV3-1 and J is TRBJ1-3; D remains ambiguous. This CDR3 has 15 amino acids. V shed 2 bases and J shed 4 bases, with 12 bases lying between them. CDR1 and CDR2 from the germline V gene are LGHDT and YNNKEL (reference sequence). For the CDR3, the DNA is TGTGCCAGCAGCCAACGAGGCGGAAACGGAAACACCATATATTTT. This translates into CASSQRGGNGNTIYF. The variable domain in full, with the rest retrieved from reference TRBV3-1 and TRBJ1-3, is DTAVSQTPKYLVTQMGNDKSIKCEQNLGHDTMYWYKQDSKKFLKIMFSYNNKELIINETVPNRFSPKSPDKAHLNLHINSLELGDSAVYFCASSQRGGNGNTIYFGEGSWLTVV.

This clonotype occurred a few times. The V gene is TRBV7-2, the J gene TRBJ2-4; tentatively, D is TRBD2 (5 bases). CDR3 length: 15 amino acids. Between the trimmed V and J ends, which lost 5 bases and 8 bases, there was a span of 19 bases. Germline CDR1 SGHTA, CDR2 FQGNSA. The CDR3 here is CASSPQATGSHIQYF. As DNA, the CDR3 is TGTGCCAGCAGCCCCCAGGCCACGGGGTCCCACATTCAGTACTTC.

CDR3 nucleotides: TGCGCCAGCAGCTTGGGCGGGACAGAGGTTTATGGCTACACCTTC. It yields the protein CASSLGGTEVYGYTF. This chain connects TRBV5-1 to TRBJ1-2; the match to TRBD1 covers 7 bases. The CDR3 consists of 15 residues. The germline V gene has CDR1 SGHRS and CDR2 YFSETQ. J lost 5 bases, V lost 0 bases, and 7 bases had no gene match.

This clonotype was picked up a small number of times. The V call is TRBV18, the J call TRBJ1-5; D possibly corresponds to TRBD1 (5 bases). The V end lost 6 bases, the J end lost 6 bases, and 15 bases lay between the germline ends. Germline CDR1 and CDR2: KGHSH and LQKENI. The CDR3 has 14 amino acids. CDR3 sequence: CASSASREPQPQHF. The CDR3 DNA reads TGTGCCAGCTCTGCGAGCAGGGAGCCTCAGCCCCAGCATTTT.

This clonotype was detected ten times or more. The genes are TRBV29-1 and TRBJ2-1; TRBD2 matches at 9 bases. Per the germline V gene, CDR1 is SQVTM and CDR2 is ANQGSEA. The CDR3 is 15 amino acids. The trim removed 3 bases at V and 0 bases at J, leaving 3 bases unmatched. The CDR3 region has the DNA TGCAGCGTTGACCGGACTAGCGCCTCCTACAATGAGCAGTTCTTC. Protein product: CSVDRTSASYNEQFF.

This chain joins TRBV9 and TRBJ2-5, with D unclear. From germline, CDR1 is SGDLS and CDR2 YYNGEE. Trimming cost V 0 bases and J 1 base, with 4 bases left between them. This CDR3 contains 13 residues. CDR3 protein: CASSVVPQETQYF. The CDR3 DNA follows: TGTGCCAGCAGCGTAGTTCCCCAAGAGACCCAGTACTTC.

This clonotype has more than one count but fewer than ten. The CDR3 coding sequence is TGTGCCATCAGTGGAGCAACCGGGACAGCTGCATACAATGAGCAGTTCTTC. Its protein is CAISGATGTAAYNEQFF. The gene calls are TRBV10-3 and TRBJ2-1, with 7 bases lining up with TRBD1. Looked up from germline, CDR1 is ENHRY and CDR2 is SYGVKD. The V gene end was trimmed by 4 bases and the J gene end by 4 bases; junction bases not matched to a gene: 13. The CDR3 has 17 amino acids.

The sample holds a few counts of this clonotype. V is TRBV3-1 and J is TRBJ2-7, with D possibly matching TRBD2 (5 bases). The CDR3 has 15 residues. From germline, CDR1 is LGHDT and CDR2 YNNKEL (reference sequence). V lost 7 bases to trimming and J lost 0 bases, with 16 bases between them. CDR3 DNA sequence: TGTGCCAGCACCCCGGGCGGGTTGCCCTCCTACGAGCAGTACTTC. Protein product: CASTPGGLPSYEQYF.

This clonotype was observed a few times. The rearrangement uses TRBV27 and TRBJ1-5; D is unclear. CDR1 and CDR2 (germline): MNHEY, SMNVEV (reference sequence). The germline V and J ends were trimmed by 6 bases and 6 bases, with 12 bases remaining between them. The CDR3 is made up of 13 amino acids. The CDR3, as DNA: TGTGCCAGCAGGGAAGGAGTTGGTCAGCCCCAGCATTTT. This encodes CASREGVGQPQHF.

This clonotype was seen ten or more times. This chain connects TRBV5-1 to TRBJ2-2; D possibly uses TRBD1 or TRBD2 (6 bases each). The V gene's germline CDR1 is SGHRS and CDR2 YFSETQ. The CDR3 is 13 amino acids. Trimming cost V 7 bases and J 5 bases, with 12 bases left between them. As DNA, the CDR3 is TGCGCCAGCGGGGGGCTCGGAACCGGGGAGCTGTTTTTT. Translated: CASGGLGTGELFF.

V gene TRBV5-1 combines with J gene TRBJ2-5; 7 bases map to TRBD2. Germline V lookup: CDR1 SGHRS, CDR2 YFSETQ. The CDR3 contains 16 residues. V was pared by 3 bases and J by 3 bases, with 11 bases of the junction left unmatched. CDR3 sequence: CASSSFELAAKETQYF. CDR3 nucleotides: TGCGCCAGCAGCTCCTTTGAGCTAGCGGCAAAAGAGACCCAGTACTTC.